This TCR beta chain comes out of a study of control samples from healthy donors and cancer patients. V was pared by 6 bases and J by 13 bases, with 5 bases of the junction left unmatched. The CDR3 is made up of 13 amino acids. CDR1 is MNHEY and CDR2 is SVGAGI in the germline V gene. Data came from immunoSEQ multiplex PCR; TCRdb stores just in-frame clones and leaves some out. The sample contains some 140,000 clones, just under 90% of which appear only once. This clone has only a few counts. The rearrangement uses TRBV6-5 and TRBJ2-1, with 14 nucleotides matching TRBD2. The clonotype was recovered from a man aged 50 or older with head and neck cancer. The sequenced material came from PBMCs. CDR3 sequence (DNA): TGTGCCAGCAGGGCGACTAGCGGGGGGGCTCAGTTCTTC. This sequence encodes CASRATSGGAQFF.